This T cell receptor (beta chain) comes out of a study of T cell clusters in autoimmune cytopenias. Findings and limits, study-wide: The T cell clusters were defined only in silico, without experimental functional validation.

Germline CDR1 MNHEY, CDR2 SVGAGI. The CDR3 is 13 residues long. Tens of thousands of genome equivalents of blood DNA were amplified for TRB. Of note for this clonotype: Its antigen remains unknown.

One tube held mixed TRB-A and TRB-B primer pools for touch-down PCR. From the multiplex PCR reads, TCRdb lists one entry per CDR3 protein and no DNA. The sample table includes 5,500 to 8,000 distinct CDR3 sequences. The sample was also linked to a second study, of T cell repertoires in aging, cancer and after chemotherapy.

Sequencing was performed on peripheral blood. The source is a human donor in good health. The chain couples TRBV6-5 to TRBJ1-4. CDR3 loop: CASSLDFNEKLFF.